This T cell receptor (beta chain) was found in a study of T cell responses to AZD1222 COVID-19 vaccine. Whole-study findings and limits: Without day 14 samples, only post-peak T cell repertoires were studied. Donors were mostly white British, more females; clonal diversity possibly underestimated. Across the whole spike, CD4 TCRs peaked at regions 160-218 and 743-854.

Note on this clone: Antigen unknown.

Germline CDR1 is MNHNS and CDR2 is SASEGT. V dropped 3 bases and J dropped 4 bases, with 18 bases sitting between them. CDR3 length equals 16 residues. This table comes from immunoSEQ multiplex PCR, and its TCRdb copy is limited to in-frame clones, with some not included. The sample includes some 170,000 clones, more than 90% of them seen just once. The sequencing here drew on peripheral blood, taken on day 0 of AZD1222 vaccination. V gene TRBV6-1 combines with J gene TRBJ2-5; D call uncertain. This sequence originates from an adult in good health. CDR3 in amino acids: CASSDPLEMHGETQYF. The CDR3 nucleotides read TGTGCCAGCAGTGACCCACTGGAAATGCACGGAGAGACCCAGTACTTC.